The subject of this entry is one TCR beta chain. At one end the junction does not follow the germline gene, possibly because of a read error. The library came from three nested PCR rounds adapted from ARM-PCR protocols. In TCRdb, the multiplex PCR reads were re-called with MiXCR into one record per CDR3 protein. The table records about 93,000 distinct CDR3 sequences, approximately 70% of them present only once. RNA was extracted from bulk tissue without any cell sorting. Newly diagnosed lung cancer patients had thoracic surgery in China, August–November 2014, without prior chemotherapy. CDR3 length: 13 residues. Germline V gene sequence: CDR1 WSHSY, CDR2 SAAADI. This sample was included in a study of tumor and adjacent non-tumor tissue in lung cancer. Turning to the study itself: The patients, 10 to 11 men and a handful of women, were about 30 to 85 with stage I to III disease.

Material for sequencing was lung tumor tissue. This TCR came from a man aged 60 to 75 with non-small cell lung cancer. This rearrangement joins TRBV10-2 to TRBJ1-2; 10 bases fit TRBD1. The CDR3 loop reads CASHRDRGDSYTF. CDR3 DNA sequence: TGTGCCAGCCACCGGGACAGGGGTGACAGCTACACCTTC.